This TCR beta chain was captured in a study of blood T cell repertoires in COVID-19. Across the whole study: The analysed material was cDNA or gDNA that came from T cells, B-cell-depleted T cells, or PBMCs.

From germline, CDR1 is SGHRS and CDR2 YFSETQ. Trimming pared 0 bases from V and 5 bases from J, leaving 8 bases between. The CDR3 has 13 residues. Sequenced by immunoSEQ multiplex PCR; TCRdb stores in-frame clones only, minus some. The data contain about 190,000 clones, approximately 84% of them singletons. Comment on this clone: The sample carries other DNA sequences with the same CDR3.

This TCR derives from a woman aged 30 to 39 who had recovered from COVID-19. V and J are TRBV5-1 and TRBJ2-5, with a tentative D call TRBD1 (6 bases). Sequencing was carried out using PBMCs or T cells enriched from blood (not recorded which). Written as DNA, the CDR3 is TGCGCCAGCAGCTTGGGGGGGCGGGAGACCCAGTACTTC. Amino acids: CASSLGGRETQYF.